What follows is one T cell receptor beta chain and its context. The antigen is undetermined. This sample stems from a study of T cell responses to AZD1222 COVID-19 vaccine. Whole-study findings and limits: Only after the peak T cell response were repertoires sampled. Clonal diversity may have been underestimated, and the donors were mostly white British, with more females than males.

The CDR3 is 14 amino acids. Germline loops: CDR1 LGHNT, CDR2 FRNRAP. V lost 4 bases, J lost 5 bases, and 6 bases stayed unmatched. Sequenced by immunoSEQ multiplex PCR; TCRdb stores in-frame clones only, minus some. Of about 150,000 clones in the sample, 86% were seen once. This receptor was identified in an adult in good health. The chain links TRBV12-5 to TRBJ2-5; TRBD1 matches 8 bases. The specimen comprised peripheral blood, sampled on day 0 of MenACWY control vaccination. The CDR3 sequence: CASGSTGERETQYF. CDR3 bases: TGTGCTAGTGGTTCGACAGGGGAGCGGGAGACCCAGTACTTC.